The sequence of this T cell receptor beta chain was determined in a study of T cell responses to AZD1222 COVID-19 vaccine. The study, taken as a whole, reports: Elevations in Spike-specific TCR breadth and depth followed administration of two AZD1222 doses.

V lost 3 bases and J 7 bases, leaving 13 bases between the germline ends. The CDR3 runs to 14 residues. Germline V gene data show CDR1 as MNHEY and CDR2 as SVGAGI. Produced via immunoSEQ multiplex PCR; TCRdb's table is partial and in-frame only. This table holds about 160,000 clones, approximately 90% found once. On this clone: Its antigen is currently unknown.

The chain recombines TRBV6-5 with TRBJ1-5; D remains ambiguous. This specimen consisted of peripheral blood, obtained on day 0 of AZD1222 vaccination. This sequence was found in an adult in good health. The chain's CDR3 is CASSYVGSGQPQHF. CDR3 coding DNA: TGTGCCAGCAGTTATGTGGGGTCAGGCCAGCCCCAGCATTTT.